This T cell receptor (beta chain) was captured in a study of blood T cell repertoires in COVID-19. The authors' processing: Estimation of nucleated cell counts relied on the amplification of reference gene primers. Sequenced by immunoSEQ multiplex PCR; TCRdb stores in-frame clones only, minus some. That table furnishes V, J and clone size, whereas the DNA furnished D and trimming. In the table there are about 200,000 clones, around 79% of which are singletons. The ends were cut back, 2 bases at V and 5 bases at J, with 13 bases in the middle. Germline CDR1 MNHEY, CDR2 SMNVEV (reference sequence). This CDR3 has 14 amino acids.

The clonotype originates from a man aged 50 to 59 who had recovered from COVID-19. V gene TRBV27 combines with J gene TRBJ2-7, with D tentatively TRBD1 (7 bases). Sequenced sample: peripheral blood. The CDR3 spells CASSLRQGGDEQYF. The DNA for the CDR3 is TGTGCCAGCAGTTTACGACAGGGAGGAGACGAGCAGTACTTC.